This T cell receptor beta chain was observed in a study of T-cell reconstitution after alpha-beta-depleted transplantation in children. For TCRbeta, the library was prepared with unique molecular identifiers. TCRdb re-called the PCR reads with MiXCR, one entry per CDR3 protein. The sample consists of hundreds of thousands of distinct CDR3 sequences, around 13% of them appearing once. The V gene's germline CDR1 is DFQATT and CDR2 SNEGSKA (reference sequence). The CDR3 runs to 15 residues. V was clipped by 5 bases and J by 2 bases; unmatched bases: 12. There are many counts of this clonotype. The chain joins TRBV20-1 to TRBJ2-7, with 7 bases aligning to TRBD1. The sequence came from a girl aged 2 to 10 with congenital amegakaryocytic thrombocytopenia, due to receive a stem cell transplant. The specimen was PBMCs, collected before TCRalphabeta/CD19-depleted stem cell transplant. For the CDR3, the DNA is TGCAGTGCTCGGAATCCGGACAGGTACCCCTACGAGCAGTACTTC. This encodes CSARNPDRYPYEQYF.